The next 9 T cell receptor beta chains were all read from a single sample in a study of T cells in Graves' hyperthyroidism and ophthalmopathy. Amplified TCR beta CDR3 regions came from RNA transcripts. HTBI primers were the set used in a first-round RT-PCR of the TCR CDR3. TCRdb reprocessed the multiplex PCR reads via MiXCR and lists one record per CDR3 protein. This sample yields approximately 710,000 distinct CDR3 sequences, of which 15% to 20% are seen a single time; 15% to 19% belongs to the top ten. Sequenced material: blood. The receptor set was obtained from a man aged 45-65 years with Graves' hyperthyroidism.

This clonotype was observed many times. V and J are TRBV11-3 and TRBJ2-3; 8 bases align to TRBD2. Germline V lookup: CDR1 SGHNT, CDR2 YENEEA. The CDR3 length is 15 residues. V trimming: 4 bases; J trimming: 4 bases; junction bases outside the gene matches: 7. The CDR3: CASSSSGSASDTQYF. Here the CDR3 DNA reads TGTGCCAGCAGCTCCAGCGGGAGTGCCTCAGATACGCAGTATTTT.

This sequence joins TRBV15 and TRBJ1-6; D possibly corresponds to TRBD1 (5 bases). The V end lost 2 bases, the J end lost 8 bases, and 10 bases lay between the germline ends. CDR3 length equals 14 residues. Germline CDR1 and CDR2: LNHNV and YYDKDF (reference sequence). CDR3 bases: TGTGCCACCAGCAGATCCGGGACGGATTCACCCCTCCACTTT. As protein: CATSRSGTDSPLHF.

Many counts were recorded for this clonotype. The chain recombines TRBV20-1 with TRBJ2-7; TRBD1 is a possible D gene (6 bases). Trimming removed 5 bases at V and 3 bases at J, with 14 bases between. Germline lookup yields CDR1 DFQATT and CDR2 SNEGSKA (reference sequence). The CDR3 sequence is 13 residues long. Here the CDR3 DNA reads TGCAGTGCTCCCGGGACAACCCTCTACGAGCAGTACTTC. Translating it yields CSAPGTTLYEQYF.

This chain links TRBV6-2 or TRBV6-3 with TRBJ2-2; D call uncertain. The germline V gene encodes CDR1 MNHEY and CDR2 SVGEGT. This CDR3 region has 14 residues. V lost 6 bases, J lost 3 bases, and 11 bases lay in between. CDR3 sequence (DNA): TGTGCCAGCAGCCCGTTCGCCGACACCGGGGAGCTGTTTTTT. Its protein is CASSPFADTGELFF.

This clonotype occurred many times. The chain couples TRBV19 to TRBJ1-2; 10 bases line up with TRBD1. The CDR3 runs 15 residues. Per the germline V gene, CDR1 is LNHDA and CDR2 is SQIVND (reference sequence). Trimming cost V 6 bases and J 2 bases; bases outside gene matches: 6. CDR3 coding DNA: TGTGCCAGTAGACGGGACAGGGGACCAAACTATGGCTACACCTTC. Its protein product is CASRRDRGPNYGYTF.

The J gene is TRBJ2-3, the V gene TRBV5-5; D is unclear. Germline V gene lookup returns CDR1 SGHKS and CDR2 YYEKEE (reference sequence). The CDR3 has 15 amino acids. The V gene lost 0 bases and the J gene lost 4 bases, with 12 bases spanning the gap. CDR3 sequence: CASSLAGLSADTQYF. The CDR3 DNA sequence: TGTGCCAGCAGCTTGGCGGGCTTGTCCGCAGATACGCAGTATTTT. Supplemented by reference TRBV5-5 and TRBJ2-3, the full variable domain reads DAGVTQSPTHLIKTRGQQVTLRCSPISGHKSVSWYQQVLGQGPQFIFQYYEKEERGRGNFPDRFSARQFPNYSSELNVNALLLGDSALYLCASSLAGLSADTQYFGPGTRLTVL.

This clonotype came up many times. V and J are TRBV11-2 and TRBJ1-1; D gene uncertain. Germline values: CDR1 SGHAT, CDR2 FQNNGV. Between the trimmed V and J ends, which lost 3 bases and 0 bases, there was a span of 8 bases. The length of the CDR3 is 14 residues. Here the CDR3 reads CASSFGTMNTEAFF. The CDR3, as DNA: TGTGCCAGCAGCTTTGGAACCATGAACACTGAAGCTTTCTTT.

The V gene is TRBV12-3 or TRBV12-4, the J gene TRBJ1-2; D is possibly TRBD1 (5 bases). This CDR3 spans 15 amino acids. The ends were cut back, 5 bases at V and 4 bases at J, with 17 bases in the middle. CDR3 sequence reads: CASSLKGRELYGYTF. In nucleotides, the CDR3 is TGTGCCAGCAGTCTCAAGGGACGGGAACTCTATGGCTACACCTTC.

This clonotype was counted many times. The rearrangement links TRBV20-1 to TRBJ2-5, with D possibly being TRBD1 (5 bases). Per germline, CDR1 DFQATT and CDR2 SNEGSKA (reference sequence). The V and J ends lost 4 bases and 7 bases respectively, with 19 bases between them. The CDR3 has 14 amino acids. The CDR3 DNA is TGCAGTGCTAACCCCATCCAGAGTAGGGGGACCCAGTACTTC. Translating gives CSANPIQSRGTQYF.